The text below deals with one T cell receptor beta chain. This clonotype appeared many times. Its binding antigen is unknown. No qualities accompany the bases; no much larger clone lies one base away. The germline V gene yields SGHTA for CDR1 and FQGNSA for CDR2. V has 7 bases trimmed and J has 5 bases trimmed; junction bases matching no gene number 6. The CDR3 numbers 13 residues from cysteine through phenylalanine. The CDR3 DNA has 39 bases and is translated from base 1. The sample belongs to a study of Graves' ophthalmopathy and Graves' hyperthyroidism (dated by TCRdb to 2016 to 2019). Describing the broader study: Peripheral blood was collected at initial diagnosis, prior to any treatment. To tell Graves' ophthalmopathy apart from Graves' hyperthyroidism, and to predict which patients would progress to ophthalmopathy, the study relied on TCR beta repertoire signatures. In total, 135 blood samples were TCR-sequenced: 43 ophthalmopathy, under 80 hyperthyroidism and about 17 hyperthyroidism-to-ophthalmopathy patients. To explore V-J signatures that distinguish ophthalmopathy from hyperthyroidism, a discovery set of about a hundred patients was enrolled, made up of over 40 with ophthalmopathy and fewer than 60 with stable hyperthyroidism. For independent validation, a separate cohort was made up of approximately 18 hyperthyroidism patients plus 17 patients who later progressed from hyperthyroidism to ophthalmopathy. T-cell repertoires of thyroid tissue and blood were compared in 5 or 6 hyperthyroidism patients. Following sampling, methimazole starting at 30 mg daily was administered to hyperthyroidism patients, and high-dose intravenous methylprednisolone was administered to ophthalmopathy patients. For training and testing, the approximately 97 patients in the discovery cohort were randomly divided in a 7:3 ratio. General conclusions and limits of the study: In validation, the model predicted ophthalmopathy progression with more than 70% sensitivity and about 73% specificity; more than ten predicted patients were CT-confirmed with GO in a median of about 6.2 months. Most expanded thyroid clonotypes with a frequency above 0.001 also appeared in blood, which suggests that blood repertoires may reflect the immune response in the thyroid. In cross-validation, the 13-signature model distinguished ophthalmopathy from stable hyperthyroidism with less than 90% sensitivity and about 81% specificity, while in the test set the corresponding values were 80% and 75%. Sample size was not statistically predetermined, and group allocation was not concealed from the investigators.

For repertoire sequencing, TCR beta CDR3 regions were amplified from RNA transcripts. A first-round RT-PCR used HTBI primers with the Qiagen OneStep RT-PCR kit, followed by a second-round multiplex PCR, size selection and purification. Sequencing of the libraries was carried out on an Illumina HiSeq2000 in paired-end mode with 100 bp reads. On the study's bioinformatics: SOAPnuke was used to process the reads, throwing out any read that had adapters, had uncalled bases, had a mean Phred below 15, or lacked an exact constant-primer or identifier match. COPE v1.2.5 was used to merge the high-quality paired reads. Clonotypes were defined as unique nucleotide sequences and were aligned to IMGT TRB V, D and J references using MiTCR v1.1. The analysis was limited to V-J combinations with a frequency above 0.0001, which together covered 99.2% of repertoires. For each V-J combination, a TCR clonal expansion and chaos score was defined as the ratio of F50 clonal expansion to chaos observed in the TCRdist matrix. Welch's t-statistics and random forest were used to reduce features to about a dozen V-J combinations, which were fed into a naive Bayes classifier. Thyroid-blood repertoire similarity was quantified with the Morisita-Horn index. Using fastp trimming at Q25 and MiXCR clonotype assembly, TCRdb reanalyzed the public sequencing data and kept in-frame beta chains. Duplicate CDR3 protein sequences are folded into a single record with the most common DNA and genes. The V and J calls and clone size come from TCRdb's table, not from the authors' own analysis. This sample gives about 480,000 distinct CDR3 sequences in total; approximately 15% of them show up just once. The ten largest clones take up more than 8.5% of the sample.

The ophthalmopathy patients had moderately to severely active disease, with a Clinical Activity Score of 3 or higher, a NOSPECS grade of 4 or higher, and a disease duration of less than 3 months. Patients with other autoimmune diseases, uncontrolled infections, pregnancy or lactation were excluded from the study. Clinical symptoms, serum thyroxine, TRAb, thyroid ultrasound and orbital computed tomography formed the basis of the diagnosis. PBMCs were isolated from 8 to 10 ml of fresh peripheral blood by Ficoll-Paque density gradient centrifugation. Trizol reagent was used to extract the total RNA, and its quality was then checked on an Agilent 2100 Bioanalyzer.

Recombination joined TRBV7-2 with TRBJ2-5; TRBD2 aligns with 8 central bases. The receptor was derived from a woman in her 30s with Graves' ophthalmopathy. Donor details come from another sample of the same person, matched by shared clones. The sequenced sample consisted of blood. The CDR3 is CASTLGGAETQYF. At the DNA level, the sequence is TGTGCCAGCACCCTCGGGGGGGCGGAGACCCAGTACTTC.